This T cell receptor beta chain was recovered during a study of T cell repertoires in cytomegalovirus infection. The overall study: Indications of both CMV infection and matching HLA type were provided by public TCR beta signatures.

Study observations and caveats: Carriage of CMV together with the relevant HLA was identifiable through cumulative public TCR beta family frequency. In two of eight donors, the top clonotype was HLA-C-restricted CMV-specific.

TCRdb used MiXCR to reprocess the reads, holding one entry per CDR3 protein. The table lists about 450,000 distinct CDR3 sequences, 30% to 40% of them singletons. The CDR3 has 14 residues. Concerning this clonotype: No antigen is known for it. A read error is possible here, since a much larger clone lies one base away.

The receptor's source is a human donor in good health (CMV status not recorded). Some clones in this sample may be carry-over from other donors' samples. The rearrangement links TRBV12-3 or TRBV12-4 to TRBJ1-1, with D tentatively TRBD1 (5 bases). The sequenced sample was PBMCs. The CDR3 reads CAISFSGTNTEAFF. The CDR3 bases are TGTGCCATCAGTTTTTCCGGGACTAACACTGAAGCTTTCTTT.